The clone carrying this T cell receptor beta chain was recorded at least ten times. The sample belongs to a study of T cell repertoires in cytomegalovirus infection. Trimming took 7 bases from V and 4 from J, leaving 16 bases between them. The CDR3 runs 14 residues. TCRdb recomputed calls from the reads with MiXCR, one row per CDR3 protein. This sample has about 460,000 distinct CDR3 sequences, with about 11% found just once. The sequenced material came from PBMCs. The chain combines TRBV12-3 or TRBV12-4 with TRBJ1-1, with TRBD1 as a possible D gene (5 bases). This TCR was recovered from a human donor in good health (CMV status not recorded). Some clones in this sample may be carry-over from other donors' samples. CDR3 loop: CASTLLGEVTEAFF. CDR3 coding DNA: TGTGCCAGCACCTTATTGGGGGAGGTCACTGAAGCTTTCTTT.